The TCR beta chain described here comes from a study of OX40 agonist ivuxolimab in advanced cancers. Study as a whole: Patients with hepatocellular carcinoma, melanoma, renal cell or head and neck cancer made up the dose-escalation patients. Prior therapy, whether anti-PD-1, anti-PD-L1 or anti-CTLA-4, was allowed, and roughly 44% had some.

CDR3 length equals 15 residues. Germline V gives CDR1 SGHRS, CDR2 YFSETQ. Trimming took 4 bases from V and 4 from J, leaving 14 bases between them. Sequenced by immunoSEQ multiplex PCR; TCRdb stores in-frame clones only, minus some. The sample records about 79,000 clones, 92% being singletons. The specimen was CD4+ or CD8+ T cells sorted from blood, collected in a trial of the OX40 agonist ivuxolimab. This TCR came from an adult with an advanced solid tumor such as melanoma, head and neck, liver or kidney cancer. This rearrangement joins TRBV5-1 to TRBJ1-4; D gene unclear. CDR3 nucleotide sequence: TGCGCCAGCAGCCCGACCCGGGCCGGTAATGAAAAACTGTTTTTT. This sequence encodes CASSPTRAGNEKLFF.